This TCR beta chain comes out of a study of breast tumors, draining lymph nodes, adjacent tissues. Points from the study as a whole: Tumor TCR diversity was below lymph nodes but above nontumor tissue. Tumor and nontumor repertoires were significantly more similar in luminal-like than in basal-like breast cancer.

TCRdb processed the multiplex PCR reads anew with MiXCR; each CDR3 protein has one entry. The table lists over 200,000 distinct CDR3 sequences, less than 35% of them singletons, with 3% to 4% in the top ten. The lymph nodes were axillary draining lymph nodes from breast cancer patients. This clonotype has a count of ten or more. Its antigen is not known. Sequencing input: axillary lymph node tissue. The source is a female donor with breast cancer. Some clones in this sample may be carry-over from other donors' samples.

Here the CDR3 reads CSARASFPDINYEQYF. CDR3 coding DNA: TGCAGTGCTAGAGCTTCCTTTCCGGACATTAACTACGAGCAGTACTTC. The chain has TRBV20-1 and TRBJ2-7, with D possibly TRBD1 on 5 matching bases. In germline, CDR1 is DFQATT, CDR2 SNEGSKA (reference sequence). V dropped 1 base and J dropped 3 bases, with 19 bases sitting between them. This CDR3 contains 16 residues.